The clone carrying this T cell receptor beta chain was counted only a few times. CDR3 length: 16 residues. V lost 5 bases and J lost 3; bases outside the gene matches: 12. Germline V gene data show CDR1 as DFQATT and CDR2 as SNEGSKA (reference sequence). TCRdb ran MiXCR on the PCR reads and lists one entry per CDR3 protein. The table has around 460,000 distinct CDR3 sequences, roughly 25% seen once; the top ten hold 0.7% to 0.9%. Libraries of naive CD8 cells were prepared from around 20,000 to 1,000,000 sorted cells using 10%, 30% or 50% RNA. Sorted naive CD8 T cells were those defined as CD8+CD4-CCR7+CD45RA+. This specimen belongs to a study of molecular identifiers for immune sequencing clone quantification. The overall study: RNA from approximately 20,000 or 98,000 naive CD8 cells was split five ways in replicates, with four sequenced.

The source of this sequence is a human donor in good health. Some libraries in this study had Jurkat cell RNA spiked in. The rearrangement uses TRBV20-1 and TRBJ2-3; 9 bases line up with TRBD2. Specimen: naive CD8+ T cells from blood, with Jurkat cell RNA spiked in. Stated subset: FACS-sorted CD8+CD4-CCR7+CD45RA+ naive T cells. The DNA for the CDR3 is TGCAGTGCTCGTGCCTCTAGCGGGACGGGTACAGATACGCAGTATTTT. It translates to CSARASSGTGTDTQYF.